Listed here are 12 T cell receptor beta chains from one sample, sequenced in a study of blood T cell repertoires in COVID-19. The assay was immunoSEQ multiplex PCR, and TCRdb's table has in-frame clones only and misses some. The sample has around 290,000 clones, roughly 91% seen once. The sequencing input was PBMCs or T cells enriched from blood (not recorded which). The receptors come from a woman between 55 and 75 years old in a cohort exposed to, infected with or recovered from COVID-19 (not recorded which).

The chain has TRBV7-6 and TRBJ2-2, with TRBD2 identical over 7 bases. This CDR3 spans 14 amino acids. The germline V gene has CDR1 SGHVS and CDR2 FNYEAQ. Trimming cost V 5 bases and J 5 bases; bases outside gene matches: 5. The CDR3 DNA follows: TGTGCCAGCAGCCCCGGGAGGCAGACCGGGGAGCTGTTTTTT. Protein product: CASSPGRQTGELFF.

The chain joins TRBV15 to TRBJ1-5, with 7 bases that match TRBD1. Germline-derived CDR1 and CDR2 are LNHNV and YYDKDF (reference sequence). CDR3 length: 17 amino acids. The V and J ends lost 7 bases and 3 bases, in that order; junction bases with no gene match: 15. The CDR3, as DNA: TGTGCCACCACACAAAACAGGGGTCTCCCCTACAATCAGCCCCAGCATTTT. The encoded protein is CATTQNRGLPYNQPQHF.

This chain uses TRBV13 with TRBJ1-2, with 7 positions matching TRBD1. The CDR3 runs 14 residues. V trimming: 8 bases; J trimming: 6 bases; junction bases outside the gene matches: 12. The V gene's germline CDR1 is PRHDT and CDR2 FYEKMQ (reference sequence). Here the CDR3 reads CASREGARADGYTF. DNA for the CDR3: TGTGCCAGCCGGGAGGGGGCGCGAGCGGATGGCTACACCTTC.

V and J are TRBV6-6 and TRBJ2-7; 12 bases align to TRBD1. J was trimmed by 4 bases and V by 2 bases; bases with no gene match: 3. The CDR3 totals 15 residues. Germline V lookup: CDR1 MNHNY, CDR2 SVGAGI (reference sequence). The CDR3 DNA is TGTGCCAGCAGTTACGGGACAGGGGGCAAATACGAGCAGTACTTC. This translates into CASSYGTGGKYEQYF.

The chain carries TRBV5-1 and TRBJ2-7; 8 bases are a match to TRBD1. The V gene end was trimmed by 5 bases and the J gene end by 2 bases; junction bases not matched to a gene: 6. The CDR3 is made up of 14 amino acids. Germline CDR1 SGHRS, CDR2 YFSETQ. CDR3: CASRTGTGAYEQYF. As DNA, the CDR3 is TGCGCCAGCAGGACCGGGACAGGAGCCTACGAGCAGTACTTC.

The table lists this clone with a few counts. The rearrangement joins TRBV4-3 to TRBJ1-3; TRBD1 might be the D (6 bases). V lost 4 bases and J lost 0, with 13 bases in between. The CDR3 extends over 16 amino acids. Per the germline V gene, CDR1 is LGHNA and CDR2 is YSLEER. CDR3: CASSPGVGGSGNTIYF. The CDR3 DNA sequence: TGCGCCAGCAGCCCAGGGGTTGGCGGCTCTGGAAACACCATATATTTT.

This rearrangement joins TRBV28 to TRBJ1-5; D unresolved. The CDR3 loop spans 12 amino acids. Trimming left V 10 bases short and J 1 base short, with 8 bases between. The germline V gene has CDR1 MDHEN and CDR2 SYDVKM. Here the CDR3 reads CATRLSNQPQHF. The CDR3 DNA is TGTGCCACCCGGTTAAGCAATCAGCCCCAGCATTTT.

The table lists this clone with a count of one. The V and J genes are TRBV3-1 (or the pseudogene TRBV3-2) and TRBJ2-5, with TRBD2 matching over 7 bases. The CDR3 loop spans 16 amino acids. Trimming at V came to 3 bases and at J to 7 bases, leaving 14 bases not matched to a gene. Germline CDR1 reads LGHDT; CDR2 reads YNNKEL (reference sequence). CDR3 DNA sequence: TGTGCCAGCAGCCATAAGTGTGAGGCACTAGCGAGGACCCAGTACTTC. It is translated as CASSHKCEALARTQYF.

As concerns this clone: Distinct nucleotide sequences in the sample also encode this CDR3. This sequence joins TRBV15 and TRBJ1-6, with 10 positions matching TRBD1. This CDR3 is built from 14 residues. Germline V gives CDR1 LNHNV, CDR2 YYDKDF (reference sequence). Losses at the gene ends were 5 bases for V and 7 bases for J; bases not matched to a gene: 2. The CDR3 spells CATSRDRGNSPLHF. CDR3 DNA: TGTGCCACCAGCCGGGACAGGGGAAATTCACCCCTCCACTTT.

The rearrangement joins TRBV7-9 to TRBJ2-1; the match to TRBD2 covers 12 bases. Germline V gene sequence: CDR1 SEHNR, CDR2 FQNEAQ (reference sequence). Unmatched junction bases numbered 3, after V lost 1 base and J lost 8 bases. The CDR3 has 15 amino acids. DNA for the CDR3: TGTGCCAGCAGCTTAGGACTAGCGGGAGATGATGAGCAGTTCTTC. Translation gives CASSLGLAGDDEQFF.

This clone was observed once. In nucleotides, the CDR3 is TGTGCCAGCAGCGGTACAGGGGGCACAGATACGCAGTATTTT. It encodes CASSGTGGTDTQYF. The chain has TRBV7-3 and TRBJ2-3, with 7 bases matching TRBD1. There are 14 residues in the CDR3. The germline CDR1 and CDR2 sequences are SGHTA and FQGTGA. V lost 5 bases and J lost 1; bases outside the gene matches: 3.

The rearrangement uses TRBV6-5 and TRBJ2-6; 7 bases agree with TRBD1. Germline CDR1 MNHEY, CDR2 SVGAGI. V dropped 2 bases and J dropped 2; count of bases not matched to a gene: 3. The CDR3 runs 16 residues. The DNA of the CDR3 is TGTGCCAGCAGTTACAGGGGGCCCGCTGGGGCCAACGTCCTGACTTTC. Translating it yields CASSYRGPAGANVLTF.